Below, 32 T cell receptor beta chains from the same sample are listed, as sequenced in a study of cytomegalovirus exposure and HLA in healthy donors. The PCR made use of 60 Vbeta and 13 Jbeta primers. Clones were read by immunoSEQ multiplex PCR, and TCRdb kept only the in-frame ones, dropping some. The table records about 220,000 clones, approximately 83% of them present only once. Sequencing used PBMCs. These TCRs come from a boy aged 2 to 9 in good health and CMV-seronegative.

The chain is built from TRBV5-6 and TRBJ2-3; D may be TRBD1 (5 bases). The CDR3 has 15 amino acids. Germline-derived CDR1 and CDR2 are SGHDT and YYEEEE. V was shortened by 0 bases and J by 4 bases, with 12 bases between the two germline ends. Here the CDR3 DNA reads TGTGCCAGCAGCTTGGTCGTTAGGGGCGCAGATACGCAGTATTTT. Its protein product is CASSLVVRGADTQYF.

This clone was detected once. CDR3 loop: CAWSAGGHEQYF. The CDR3 DNA reads as TGTGCCTGGAGTGCTGGGGGCCACGAGCAGTACTTC. V and J are TRBV30 and TRBJ2-7; weak D call: TRBD1 (6 bases). Germline loops: CDR1 GTSNPN, CDR2 SVGIG (reference sequence). CDR3 size: 12 residues. V lost 1 base and J 5 bases, leaving 9 bases between the germline ends.

V gene TRBV7-9 combines with J gene TRBJ2-5; D gene uncertain. The J call could be wrong; TRBJ2-7 is a better fit for the DNA end. Germline CDR1 SEHNR, CDR2 FQNEAQ (reference sequence). This CDR3 is 14 amino acids long. CDR3 bases: TGTGCCAGCAGCCCCAATGAGTTAGCCTACGAGCAGTACTTC. Translated: CASSPNELAYEQYF.

On this clone: The sample carries other DNA sequences with the same CDR3. The chain joins TRBV5-1 to TRBJ1-6; D possibly corresponds to TRBD1 (5 bases). Trimming took 4 bases from V and 10 from J, leaving 15 bases between them. CDR3 size: 14 residues. Germline V CDR1 and CDR2: SGHRS, YFSETQ. DNA for the CDR3: TGCGCCAGCAGCCGACAGCGTCTTAACTCACCCCTCCACTTT. Its protein product is CASSRQRLNSPLHF.

The chain links TRBV25-1 to TRBJ1-2; D is unresolved. This CDR3 is built from 13 residues. The ends were cut back, 3 bases at V and 13 bases at J, with 18 bases in the middle. Germline V gene lookup returns CDR1 MGHDK and CDR2 SYGVNS. The chain's CDR3 is CASSDQLGLGSTF. DNA for the CDR3: TGTGCCAGCAGTGACCAGCTAGGATTAGGTAGCACCTTC.

This clone has just one count. The chain has TRBV11-2 and TRBJ2-5; D is ambiguous. This CDR3 has 16 residues. The germline V gene encodes CDR1 SGHAT and CDR2 FQNNGV. V lost 1 base, J lost 5 bases, and 17 bases lay in between. CDR3 loop: CASSLGEMRLSETQYF. Written as DNA, the CDR3 is TGTGCCAGCAGCTTAGGAGAGATGCGATTATCGGAGACCCAGTACTTC.

The chain joins TRBV14 to TRBJ2-2; TRBD2 is a possible D gene (5 bases). V lost 3 bases, J lost 0 bases, and 5 bases lay in between. Germline V gene data show CDR1 as SGHDN and CDR2 as FVKESK. This CDR3 spans 14 amino acids. DNA for the CDR3: TGTGCCAGCAGCCAGGGAGCGAACACCGGGGAGCTGTTTTTT. It codes for CASSQGANTGELFF.

The chain uses TRBV10-3 and TRBJ1-2; no definite D call. The CDR3 covers 14 residues. The V gene lost 2 bases and the J gene lost 3 bases, with 10 bases spanning the gap. CDR1 and CDR2 (germline): ENHRY, SYGVKD. CDR3 nucleotide sequence: TGTGCCATCAGTGAGGGGCAGCACTACTATGGCTACACCTTC. Translating gives CAISEGQHYYGYTF.

Only a few counts were recorded for this clone. The chain carries TRBV6-5 and TRBJ2-7; 8 nucleotides line up with TRBD1. The CDR3 loop spans 14 amino acids. Germline trimming cut 6 bases from V and 2 bases from J; bases unmatched to any gene: 6. In germline, CDR1 is MNHEY, CDR2 SVGAGI. CDR3 DNA sequence: TGTGCCAGCAGCTCGGAACAGGGGGCCTACGAGCAGTACTTC. Its translation: CASSSEQGAYEQYF.

The chain employs TRBV2 and TRBJ2-1; D is undetermined. The CDR3 runs 11 residues. Germline loops: CDR1 SNHLY, CDR2 FYNNEI. Between the trimmed V and J ends, which lost 6 bases and 9 bases, there was a span of 9 bases. DNA for the CDR3: TGTGCCAGCAGAATCTCGAGTGAGCAGTTCTTC. The encoded protein is CASRISSEQFF.

This chain joins TRBV18 and TRBJ2-7; D gene unclear. This CDR3 contains 13 residues. Germline loops: CDR1 KGHSH, CDR2 LQKENI. Trimming took off 6 bases at V and 6 bases at J, with 15 bases between the two ends. CDR3 sequence reads: CASSPGGAGEQYF. CDR3 nucleotides: TGTGCCAGCTCCCCCGGCGGAGCCGGCGAGCAGTACTTC.

The chain couples TRBV2 to TRBJ2-1; D not resolved. Trimming left V 5 bases short and J 2 bases short, with 7 bases between. Looked up from germline, CDR1 is SNHLY and CDR2 is FYNNEI. This CDR3 has 13 amino acids. The CDR3 bases are TGTGCCAGCAGTTACCGGGCCTACAATGAGCAGTTCTTC. Protein sequence: CASSYRAYNEQFF.

This clone was observed once. The chain combines TRBV11-2 with TRBJ2-5; tentatively, D is TRBD1 (6 bases). The CDR3 contains 14 residues. Germline V gene lookup returns CDR1 SGHAT and CDR2 FQNNGV. V was pared by 2 bases and J by 1 base, with 8 bases between. CDR3 bases: TGTGCCAGCAGCTTACGAGGGGGCCAAGAGACCCAGTACTTC. Protein product: CASSLRGGQETQYF. Supplemented by reference TRBV11-2 and TRBJ2-5, the full variable domain reads EAGVAQSPRYKIIEKRQSVAFWCNPISGHATLYWYQQILGQGPKLLIQFQNNGVVDDSQLPKDRFSAERLKGVDSTLKIQPAKLEDSAVYLCASSLRGGQETQYFGPGTRLLVL.

This chain joins TRBV30 and TRBJ2-5; D possibly corresponds to TRBD2 (7 bases). The germline CDR1 and CDR2 sequences are GTSNPN and SVGIG (reference sequence). V was cut by 5 bases and J by 1 base, with 17 bases left in between. This CDR3 is 15 amino acids long. The CDR3 DNA sequence: TGTGCCTGGGATGCAGGGGCTAGCGGCCAAGAGACCCAGTACTTC. Translation gives CAWDAGASGQETQYF.

J is TRBJ2-1 and V is TRBV18; TRBD1 matches at 10 bases. Looked up from germline, CDR1 is KGHSH and CDR2 is LQKENI. The CDR3 length is 15 residues. V gave up 3 bases and J gave up 3 bases; unmatched junction bases: 2. The CDR3 DNA reads as TGTGCCAGCTCACCCGGACAGGGGGTCTACAATGAGCAGTTCTTC. Translating it yields CASSPGQGVYNEQFF.

The rearrangement joins TRBV4-2 to TRBJ1-5, with D possibly being TRBD1 (5 bases). Between the trimmed V and J ends, which lost 0 bases and 4 bases, there was a span of 7 bases. Germline V CDR1 and CDR2: LGHNA, YNFKEQ. The CDR3 is 14 amino acids. In DNA form, the CDR3 reads TGTGCCAGCAGCCAAGAGACAGATAATCAGCCCCAGCATTTT. This encodes CASSQETDNQPQHF.

The chain has TRBV20-1 and TRBJ2-1, with 7 bases matching TRBD1. There are 11 residues in the CDR3. Germline V gene sequence: CDR1 DFQATT, CDR2 SNEGSKA (reference sequence). V dropped 3 bases and J dropped 9; count of bases not matched to a gene: 2. CDR3 amino acids: CSARRQGEQFF. In DNA form, the CDR3 reads TGCAGTGCTAGGAGACAGGGTGAGCAGTTCTTC.

The chain couples TRBV9 to TRBJ1-3; a weak D match, TRBD1 (6 bases). The germline gives CDR1 SGDLS, CDR2 YYNGEE. V shed 3 bases and J shed 0 bases, with 10 bases lying between them. The CDR3 has 15 amino acids. CDR3 region: CASSEGDNSGNTIYF. DNA for the CDR3: TGTGCCAGCAGCGAAGGGGACAACTCTGGAAACACCATATATTTT.

This clone was found once. This chain joins TRBV6-5 and TRBJ1-5, with a tentative D call TRBD1 (5 bases). Germline-derived CDR1 and CDR2 are MNHEY and SVGAGI. Deletions cut 8 bases from V and 1 base from J, with 9 bases between. This CDR3 is built from 13 residues. CDR3 nucleotide sequence: TGTGCCAGCGGGACTCAAAGCAATCAGCCCCAGCATTTT. Encoded protein: CASGTQSNQPQHF.

V gene TRBV30 combines with J gene TRBJ1-1, with D possibly matching TRBD1 (5 bases). The germline V gene has CDR1 GTSNPN and CDR2 SVGIG (reference sequence). Trimming took 5 bases from V and 2 from J, leaving 9 bases between them. The CDR3 runs to 12 residues. This CDR3 reads CAWDTGNTEAFF. CDR3 nucleotide sequence: TGTGCCTGGGACACAGGTAACACTGAAGCTTTCTTT.

The chain carries TRBV5-6 and TRBJ2-2, with 9 bases fitting TRBD1. The CDR3 length is 16 residues. Per germline, CDR1 SGHDT and CDR2 YYEEEE. V was pared by 4 bases and J by 6 bases, with 10 bases of the junction left unmatched. The CDR3 DNA is TGTGCCAGCAGCAACCGGGACAGGGTGTATGCCGGGGAGCTGTTTTTT. Residues: CASSNRDRVYAGELFF.

The chain links TRBV12-2 to TRBJ2-3; the D call of TRBD2 is as the table states it, not checked on the DNA. TRBV12-2 is an annotated pseudogene. This CDR3 is built from 17 residues. DNA of the CDR3: TGTGCAAGTCGCCACTCACTCGGGGGTCATAGCACAGATACGCAGTATTTT. Protein product: CASRHSLGGHSTDTQYF.

The genes are TRBV10-3 and TRBJ1-1; D gene uncertain. The germline gives CDR1 ENHRY, CDR2 SYGVKD. Trimming left V 7 bases short and J 0 bases short, with 9 bases between. The CDR3 is made up of 13 amino acids. CDR3 nucleotide sequence: TGTGCCATCACCGCGGGGATGAACACTGAAGCTTTCTTT. The encoded protein is CAITAGMNTEAFF.

V and J are TRBV12-5 and TRBJ2-7, with 8 bases aligning to TRBD1. Germline lookup yields CDR1 LGHNT and CDR2 FRNRAP. Trimming took 1 base from V and 6 from J; bases not matched to a gene: 8. The CDR3 is 15 amino acids. CDR3 DNA: TGTGCTAGTGGTTTGGCGACAGGGGCCATGTCCGAGCAGTACTTC. This gives the protein CASGLATGAMSEQYF.

The V call is TRBV19, the J call TRBJ2-1; no definite D call. V was cut by 5 bases and J by 7 bases, with 24 bases left in between. The V gene's germline CDR1 is LNHDA and CDR2 SQIVND (reference sequence). CDR3 length: 17 residues. The CDR3 reads CASSSTYTSRTLNEQFF. In DNA, the CDR3 is TGTGCCAGTAGTTCCACCTATACGTCTCGTACGTTGAATGAGCAGTTCTTC.

The chain employs TRBV5-8 and TRBJ1-2; the D gene is possibly TRBD1 (6 bases). This CDR3 spans 14 amino acids. V was cut by 5 bases and J by 4 bases, with 15 bases left in between. Looked up from germline, CDR1 is SGHTS and CDR2 is YDEGEE. CDR3 sequence: CASRITGKAYGYTF. CDR3 bases: TGTGCCAGCAGAATTACAGGGAAGGCCTATGGCTACACCTTC. The variable domain in full, with the rest retrieved from reference TRBV5-8 and TRBJ1-2, is EAGVTQSPTHLIKTRGQQATLRCSPISGHTSVYWYQQALGLGLQFLLWYDEGEERNRGNFPPRFSGRQFPNYSSELNVNALELEDSALYLCASRITGKAYGYTFGSGTRLTVV.

This chain links TRBV7-8 with TRBJ2-3; D is perhaps TRBD2 (6 bases). The CDR3 totals 16 residues. V was shortened by 1 base and J by 4 bases, with 15 bases between the two germline ends. Per germline, CDR1 SGHVS and CDR2 FQNEAQ. As DNA, the CDR3 is TGTGCCAGCAGCTTAGAGGGGCTAGCGAGGGCAGATACGCAGTATTTT. It encodes CASSLEGLARADTQYF.

V and J are TRBV19 and TRBJ2-1; possible D gene TRBD1, 5 bases. CDR1 and CDR2 from the germline V gene are LNHDA and SQIVND (reference sequence). Trimming removed 6 bases at V and 8 bases at J, with 8 bases between. The CDR3 has 11 amino acids. The CDR3 spells CASSLGHEQFF. The CDR3 DNA follows: TGTGCCAGTAGCTTGGGGCATGAGCAGTTCTTC.

The rearrangement links TRBV7-2 to TRBJ2-3, with D tentatively TRBD2 (6 bases). Trimming took off 8 bases at V and 2 bases at J, with 11 bases between the two ends. There are 13 residues in the CDR3. Germline loops: CDR1 SGHTA, CDR2 FQGNSA. CDR3 bases: TGTGCCAGCGGGGCGGGGACCACAGATACGCAGTATTTT. As protein: CASGAGTTDTQYF. Based on the CDR3 plus reference TRBV7-2 and TRBJ2-3, the full variable domain is GAGVSQSPSNKVTEKGKDVELRCDPISGHTALYWYRQSLGQGLEFLIYFQGNSAPDKSGLPSDRFSAERTGGSVSTLTIQRTQQEDSAVYLCASGAGTTDTQYFGPGTRLTVL.

The genes are TRBV2 and TRBJ2-7, with 7 bases matching TRBD2. Trimming at V came to 7 bases and at J to 3 bases, leaving 6 bases not matched to a gene. The CDR3 loop spans 13 amino acids. Germline values: CDR1 SNHLY, CDR2 FYNNEI. DNA for the CDR3: TGTGCCAGCACGGCCGGGGAGGGCTACGAGCAGTACTTC. Protein: CASTAGEGYEQYF. The variable domain in full, completed from reference TRBV2 and TRBJ2-7, reads EPEVTQTPSHQVTQMGQEVILRCVPISNHLYFYWYRQILGQKVEFLVSFYNNEISEKSEIFDDQFSVERPDGSNFTLKIRSTKLEDSAMYFCASTAGEGYEQYFGPGTRLTVT.

The chain combines TRBV6-1 with TRBJ2-1; D may be TRBD2 (6 bases). The CDR3 sequence is 12 residues long. Per the germline V gene, CDR1 is MNHNS and CDR2 is SASEGT. V lost 3 bases to trimming and J lost 10 bases, with 10 bases between them. The CDR3 spells CASSEVTSEQFF. The CDR3 nucleotides are TGTGCCAGCAGTGAGGTCACTAGCGAGCAGTTCTTC.

The rearrangement links TRBV4-1 to TRBJ1-4; D is unclear. CDR1 and CDR2 from the germline V gene are MGHRA and YSYEKL. CDR3 size: 17 residues. V shed 4 bases and J shed 3 bases, with 18 bases lying between them. This CDR3 reads CASSLEGSPLSNEKLFF. Written as DNA, the CDR3 is TGCGCCAGCAGCCTAGAAGGGAGCCCCCTATCTAATGAAAAACTGTTTTTT.